There are a few counts of the clone carrying this TCR beta chain. What it recognizes is unknown. This specimen comes from a study of CD8 T cells in ankylosing spondylitis. Using its own MiXCR run on the 5' RACE reads, TCRdb lists one record per CDR3 protein. The profile shows 230,000 or so distinct CDR3 sequences, 15% to 20% of them singletons. Overall study results and limits: Among TCR beta sequences, a motif of roughly 8 highly homologous variants appeared characteristic of ankylosing spondylitis blood.

The V and J ends lost 8 bases and 5 bases respectively, with 16 bases between them. Per the germline V gene, CDR1 is MNHEY and CDR2 is SMNVEV (reference sequence). The CDR3 is 13 residues long. The receptor was derived from a male donor with ankylosing spondylitis or in good health (not recorded which). The material sequenced was blood, either unsorted or a sorted T cell fraction (not recorded which). The rearrangement uses TRBV27 and TRBJ2-7; the D call may be TRBD1 or TRBD2 (6 bases each). The CDR3 coding sequence is TGTGCCAGCGGGCACAGGGAGGATAACGAGCAGTACTTC. Protein sequence: CASGHREDNEQYF.